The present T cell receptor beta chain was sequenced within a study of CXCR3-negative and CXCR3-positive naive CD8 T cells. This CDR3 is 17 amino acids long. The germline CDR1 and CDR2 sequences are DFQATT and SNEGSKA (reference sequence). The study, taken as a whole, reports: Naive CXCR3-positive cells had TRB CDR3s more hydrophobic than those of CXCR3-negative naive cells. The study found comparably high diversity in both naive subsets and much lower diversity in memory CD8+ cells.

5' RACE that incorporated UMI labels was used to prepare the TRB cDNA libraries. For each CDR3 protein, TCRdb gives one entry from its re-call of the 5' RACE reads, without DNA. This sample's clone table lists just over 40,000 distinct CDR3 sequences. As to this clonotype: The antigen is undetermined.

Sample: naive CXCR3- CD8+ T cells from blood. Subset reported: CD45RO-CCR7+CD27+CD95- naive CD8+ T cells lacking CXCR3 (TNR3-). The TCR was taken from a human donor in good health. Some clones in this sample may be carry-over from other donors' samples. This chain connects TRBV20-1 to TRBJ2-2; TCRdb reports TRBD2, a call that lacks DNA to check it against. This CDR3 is CSAKSPSYSFSAGELFF.